Listed below are T cell receptor beta chains from one sample, sequenced in a study of T cell responses to AZD1222 COVID-19 vaccine. Using immunoSEQ multiplex PCR, the repertoire was profiled, and TCRdb retains in-frame clones only, with some absent. The table records some 130,000 clones, about 93% of them present only once. Specimen: peripheral blood, collected on day 0 of AZD1222 vaccination. All receptors come from an adult in good health. Each CDR3 is given with its conserved first and last residue. D genes are given only for firm matches.

13	TRBV5-4	TRBJ2-3	NA	CASSAMEGRTQYF	TGTGCCAGCAGCGCCATGGAGGGCCGGACGCAGTATTTT
14	TRBV5-1	TRBJ2-7	NA	CASSLEAGLHEQYF	TGCGCCAGCAGCTTGGAGGCGGGGCTCCACGAGCAGTACTTC
16	TRBV6-2/TRBV6-3	TRBJ2-7	TRBD2	CASSYSGGGSYYEQYF	TGTGCCAGCAGTTACTCGGGCGGGGGAAGCTACTACGAGCAGTACTTC
13	TRBV30	TRBJ1-2	TRBD1	CAWSPGQRYGYTF	TGTGCCTGGAGTCCGGGACAGCGCTATGGCTACACCTTC
15	TRBV10-2	TRBJ2-3	NA	CASSDASVSTDTQYF	TGCGCCAGCAGTGACGCTAGCGTGAGCACAGATACGCAGTATTTT
13	TRBV19	TRBJ1-6	NA	CATSGQGTSPLHF	TGTGCCACCTCGGGACAAGGAACTTCACCCCTCCACTTT
16	TRBV19	TRBJ1-5	NA	CASSILTVYSNQPQHF	TGTGCCAGTAGTATTCTTACAGTTTATAGCAATCAGCCCCAGCATTTT
15	TRBV19	TRBJ1-4	TRBD1	CASSPPRGRGEKLFF	TGTGCCAGTAGTCCCCCCAGGGGGCGAGGGGAAAAACTGTTTTTT
13	TRBV6-5	TRBJ1-2	NA	CASSYRANYGYTF	TGTGCCAGCAGTTACAGGGCTAACTATGGCTACACCTTC
16	TRBV14	TRBJ2-3	NA	CASSRPGTPDLSTQYF	TGTGCCAGCAGCCGACCCGGGACCCCGGATCTTTCTACGCAGTATTTT
16	TRBV7-3	TRBJ2-2	NA	CASSPFLGPNTGELFF	TGTGCCAGCAGCCCCTTTCTCGGGCCGAACACCGGGGAGCTGTTTTTT